This entry describes one TCR beta chain. The CDR3 loop spans 19 amino acids. Germline trimming cut 4 bases from V and 4 bases from J; bases unmatched to any gene: 14. Per germline, CDR1 SGHTA and CDR2 FQGNSA. This entry is derived from a study of blood T cell repertoires in COVID-19. Assay: immunoSEQ multiplex PCR; the TCRdb copy retains only in-frame clones and omits some. The sample yields about 170,000 clones, 75% to 90% seen once. Sequenced input: PBMCs or T cells enriched from blood (not recorded which). The chain uses TRBV7-2 and TRBJ2-1; 12 positions agree with TRBD2. This TCR came from a woman aged 18-30 years who had recovered from COVID-19. The CDR3 bases are TGTGCCAGCAGCTCTAGCGGGAGGGATCTGTGGACCGTTTACAATGAGCAGTTCTTC. This sequence encodes CASSSSGRDLWTVYNEQFF. Using reference TRBV7-2 and TRBJ2-1 for the parts outside the CDR3, the full variable domain is GAGVSQSPSNKVTEKGKDVELRCDPISGHTALYWYRQSLGQGLEFLIYFQGNSAPDKSGLPSDRFSAERTGGSVSTLTIQRTQQEDSAVYLCASSSSGRDLWTVYNEQFFGPGTRLTVL.